The 9 T cell receptor beta chains reported below all come from one sample, sequenced in a study of T cells in Graves' hyperthyroidism and ophthalmopathy (dated by TCRdb to between 2018 and 2021). Preparation of the library involved multiplex PCR. The sample was run on an Illumina HiSeq 2000. TCR beta CDR3 regions were amplified from RNA transcripts. The TCR CDR3 was subjected to a first round of RT-PCR using the HTBI primer set and the Qiagen OneStep RT-PCR kit. TCRdb applied fastp at Q25 and MiXCR to the public reads, then kept only in-frame beta chains. All rows with the same CDR3 protein become a single entry with the most common DNA and genes. For this sample the table gives approximately 720,000 distinct CDR3 sequences, of which 18% were detected only once. The ten largest account for over 15% of the sample. Sequenced: blood. These receptors were taken from a woman between 50 and 59 years old with Graves' hyperthyroidism that later progressed to Graves' ophthalmopathy.

This clonotype was picked up many times. The chain combines TRBV7-2 with TRBJ2-1; TRBD1 matches 7 bases. The CDR3 runs to 14 residues. Germline CDR1 SGHTA, CDR2 FQGNSA. V trimming: 5 bases; J trimming: 8 bases; junction bases outside the gene matches: 9. CDR3 DNA sequence: TGTGCCAGCAGCAGGGACAGTGCTTCACATGAGCAGTTCTTC. It translates to CASSRDSASHEQFF.

There are many counts of this clonotype. This chain links TRBV20-1 with TRBJ2-7; the match to TRBD1 covers 12 bases. V lost 6 bases and J lost 2; bases outside the gene matches: 8. CDR1 DFQATT and CDR2 SNEGSKA come from the germline V gene (reference sequence). This CDR3 contains 15 residues. CDR3 in amino acids: CSATGTGGLAYEQYF. The CDR3 DNA reads TGCAGTGCGACCGGGACAGGGGGCCTCGCCTACGAGCAGTACTTC.

This clonotype was detected ten times or more. This chain uses TRBV2 with TRBJ1-1; no firm D call. The CDR3 runs 14 residues. V was pared by 7 bases and J by 0 bases, with 12 bases between. Germline assignment: CDR1 SNHLY and CDR2 FYNNEI. CDR3 nucleotide sequence: TGTGCCAGCATCGTGGGCCAGCTGAACACTGAAGCTTTCTTT. Its translation is CASIVGQLNTEAFF.

The genes are TRBV30 and TRBJ1-1, with D hard to call. Germline CDR1 reads GTSNPN; CDR2 reads SVGIG (reference sequence). Trimming pared 0 bases from V and 7 bases from J, leaving 9 bases between. The CDR3 is 12 residues long. The CDR3 spells CAWSVGMNEAFF. Here the CDR3 DNA reads TGTGCCTGGAGTGTAGGAATGAATGAAGCTTTCTTT.

This chain links TRBV10-2 with TRBJ2-3, with D possibly matching TRBD1 (5 bases). V lost 4 bases and J lost 2, with 10 bases in between. Germline V lookup: CDR1 WSHSY, CDR2 SAAADI. The CDR3 covers 14 residues. In nucleotides, the CDR3 is TGCGCCAGCAGTGCAGGCAGGGCCACAGATACGCAGTATTTT. The encoded protein is CASSAGRATDTQYF.

The table lists this clonotype with many counts. The rearrangement joins TRBV12-3 or TRBV12-4 to TRBJ1-1; D unresolved. Trimming pared 2 bases from V and 2 bases from J, leaving 6 bases between. The CDR3 length is 13 residues. The CDR3, as DNA: TGTGCCAGCAGTTTACAGGATAACACTGAAGCTTTCTTT. It encodes CASSLQDNTEAFF.

At least ten counts were recorded for this clonotype. The chain uses TRBV20-1 and TRBJ1-5; 10 nucleotides agree with TRBD1. Trimming cost V 6 bases and J 3 bases; bases outside gene matches: 8. This CDR3 is built from 15 residues. Germline CDR1 reads DFQATT; CDR2 reads SNEGSKA (reference sequence). CDR3 nucleotides: TGCAGTGCCGTGACAGGGGGCGGGAACAATCAGCCCCAGCATTTT. This gives the protein CSAVTGGGNNQPQHF.

In this sample, this clonotype turned up many times. The chain has TRBV2 and TRBJ2-7; 9 bases align to TRBD1. After removal of 7 bases from V and 7 bases from J, the junction contained 8 bases not matched to a gene. CDR1 SNHLY and CDR2 FYNNEI come from the germline V gene. CDR3 length equals 13 residues. DNA for the CDR3: TGTGCCAGCAAAGTGGACAGGGGAGTAGAGCAGTACTTC. It translates to CASKVDRGVEQYF.

The chain recombines TRBV6-1 with TRBJ2-3; 10 bases are a match to TRBD2. The germline V gene encodes CDR1 MNHNS and CDR2 SASEGT. V shed 5 bases, J shed 1 base, and the junction held 9 bases outside the gene matches. The length of the CDR3 is 17 residues. This CDR3 is CASSQYLLAGGTDTQYF. As DNA, the CDR3 is TGTGCCAGCAGTCAATACCTCCTAGCGGGGGGCACAGATACGCAGTATTTT.